This T cell receptor beta chain was identified during a study of human T cells and chemical hapten exposure. Germline V gives CDR1 SQVTM, CDR2 ANQGSEA. The CDR3 extends over 13 amino acids. The trim removed 4 bases at V and 3 bases at J, leaving 3 bases unmatched. Time point: patch test 1, 2 weeks after DPC sensitization. The treatment here: therapeutic diphenylcyclopropenone sensitization with weekly scalp DPC. TCRdb processed the RACE reads anew with MiXCR; each CDR3 protein has one entry. This table holds about 81,000 distinct CDR3 sequences, over 6% found once. This clonotype has a handful of counts.

The chain uses TRBV29-1 and TRBJ1-5; 7 bases are a match to TRBD1. The specimen was whole blood, collected in connection with sensitization to the hapten diphenylcyclopropenone (DPC). The clonotype comes from a woman aged 25-40 years with alopecia areata. Some clones in this sample may be carry-over from other donors' samples. CDR3 nucleotides: TGCAGCGTTGCAGGGGGGAACAATCAGCCCCAGCATTTT. Protein: CSVAGGNNQPQHF.